This TCR beta chain came from a study of response to subunit inactivated influenza vaccine. This clonotype appeared a few times. Trimming took off 3 bases at V and 4 bases at J, with 9 bases between the two ends. This CDR3 contains 13 residues. TCRdb analysed the RT-PCR reads with MiXCR anew, one entry per CDR3 protein. The profile shows fewer than 350,000 distinct CDR3 sequences, about a fifth of them singletons. The chain uses TRBV12-3 or TRBV12-4 and TRBJ2-5; no clear D gene. The sequencing here drew on PBMCs from blood, taken less than 22 months after vaccination. The sequence came from a man between 50 and 75 years old who received an inactivated influenza vaccine. The CDR3 spells CASSFYGGETQYF. The DNA of the CDR3 is TGTGCCAGCAGTTTTTACGGCGGAGAGACCCAGTACTTC.